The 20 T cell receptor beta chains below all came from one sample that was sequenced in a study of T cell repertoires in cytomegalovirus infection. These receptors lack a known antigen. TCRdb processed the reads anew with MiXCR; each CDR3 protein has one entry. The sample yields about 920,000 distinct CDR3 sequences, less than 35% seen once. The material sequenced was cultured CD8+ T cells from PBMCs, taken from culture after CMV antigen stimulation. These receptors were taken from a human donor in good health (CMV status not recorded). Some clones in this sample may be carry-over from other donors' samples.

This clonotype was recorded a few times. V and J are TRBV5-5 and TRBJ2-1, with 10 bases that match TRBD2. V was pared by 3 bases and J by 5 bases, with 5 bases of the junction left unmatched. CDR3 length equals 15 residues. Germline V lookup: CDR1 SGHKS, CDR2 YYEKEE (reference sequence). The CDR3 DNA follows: TGTGCCAGCAGCTCTAGCGGGGGCCTTAACAATGAGCAGTTCTTC. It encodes CASSSSGGLNNEQFF.

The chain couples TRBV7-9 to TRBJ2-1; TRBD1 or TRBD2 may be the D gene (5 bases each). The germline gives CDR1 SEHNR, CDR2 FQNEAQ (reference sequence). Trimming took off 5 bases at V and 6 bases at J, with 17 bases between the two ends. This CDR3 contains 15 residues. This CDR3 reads CASSPEGQGGNEQFF. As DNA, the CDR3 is TGTGCCAGCAGCCCCGAGGGGCAGGGCGGCAATGAGCAGTTCTTC.

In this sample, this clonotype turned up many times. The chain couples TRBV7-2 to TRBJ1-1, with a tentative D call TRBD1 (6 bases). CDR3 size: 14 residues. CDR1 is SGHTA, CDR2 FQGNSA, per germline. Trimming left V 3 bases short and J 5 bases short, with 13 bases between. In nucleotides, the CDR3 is TGTGCCAGCAGCTTTCCGGGGGCGAGAACTGAAGCTTTCTTT. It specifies CASSFPGARTEAFF. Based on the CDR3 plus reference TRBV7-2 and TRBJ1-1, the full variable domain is GAGVSQSPSNKVTEKGKDVELRCDPISGHTALYWYRQSLGQGLEFLIYFQGNSAPDKSGLPSDRFSAERTGGSVSTLTIQRTQQEDSAVYLCASSFPGARTEAFFGQGTRLTVV.

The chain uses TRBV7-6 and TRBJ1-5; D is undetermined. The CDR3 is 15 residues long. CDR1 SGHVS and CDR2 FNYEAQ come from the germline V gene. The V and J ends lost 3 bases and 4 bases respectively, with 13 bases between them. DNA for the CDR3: TGTGCCAGCAGCTTCGGTAACGGAATTAATCAGCCCCAGCATTTT. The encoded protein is CASSFGNGINQPQHF. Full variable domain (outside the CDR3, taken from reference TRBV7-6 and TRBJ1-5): GAGVSQSPRYKVTKRGQDVALRCDPISGHVSLYWYRQALGQGPEFLTYFNYEAQQDKSGLPNDRFSAERPEGSISTLTIQRTEQRDSAMYRCASSFGNGINQPQHFGDGTRLSIL.

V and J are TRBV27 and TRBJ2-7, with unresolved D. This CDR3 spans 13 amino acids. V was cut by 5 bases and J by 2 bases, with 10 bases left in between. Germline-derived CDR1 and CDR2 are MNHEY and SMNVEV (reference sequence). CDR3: CASSQQITYEQYF. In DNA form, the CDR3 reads TGTGCCAGCAGTCAACAGATAACCTACGAGCAGTACTTC.

CDR3 protein: CASGPGRNTEAFF. Here the CDR3 DNA reads TGTGCTAGTGGTCCCGGGCGGAACACTGAAGCTTTCTTT. J is TRBJ1-1 and V is TRBV12-5, with unresolved D. Germline CDR1 reads LGHNT; CDR2 reads FRNRAP. Deletions cut 5 bases from V and 1 base from J, with 8 bases between. CDR3 size: 13 residues.

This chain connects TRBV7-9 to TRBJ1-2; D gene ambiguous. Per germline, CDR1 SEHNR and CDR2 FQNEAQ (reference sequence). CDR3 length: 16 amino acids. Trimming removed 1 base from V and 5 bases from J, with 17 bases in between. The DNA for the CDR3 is TGTGCCAGCAGCTTAGAAGGAGCGGAATTTTGGTATGGCTACACCTTC. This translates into CASSLEGAEFWYGYTF.

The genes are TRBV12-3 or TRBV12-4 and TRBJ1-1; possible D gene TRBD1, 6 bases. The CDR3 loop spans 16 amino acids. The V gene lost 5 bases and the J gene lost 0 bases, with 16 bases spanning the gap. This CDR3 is CASSHIRDNMNTEAFF. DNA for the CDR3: TGTGCCAGCAGTCACATCAGGGACAATATGAACACTGAAGCTTTCTTT.

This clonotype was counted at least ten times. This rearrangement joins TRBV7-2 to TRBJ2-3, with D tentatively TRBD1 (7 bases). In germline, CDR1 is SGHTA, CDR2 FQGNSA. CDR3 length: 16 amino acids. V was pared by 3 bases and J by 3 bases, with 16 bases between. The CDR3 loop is CASSLEGQLVTDTQYF. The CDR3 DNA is TGTGCCAGCAGCTTGGAGGGACAGCTAGTTACAGATACGCAGTATTTT.

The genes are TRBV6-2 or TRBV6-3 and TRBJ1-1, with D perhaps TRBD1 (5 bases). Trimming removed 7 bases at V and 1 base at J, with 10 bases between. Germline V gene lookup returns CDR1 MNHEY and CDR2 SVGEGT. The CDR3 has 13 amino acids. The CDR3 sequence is CASKFGGNTEAFF. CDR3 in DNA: TGTGCCAGCAAGTTCGGGGGGAACACTGAAGCTTTCTTT.

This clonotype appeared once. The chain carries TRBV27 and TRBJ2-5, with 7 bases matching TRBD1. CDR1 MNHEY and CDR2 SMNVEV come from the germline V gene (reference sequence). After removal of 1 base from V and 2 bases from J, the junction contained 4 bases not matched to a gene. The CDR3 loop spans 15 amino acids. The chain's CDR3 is CASSLWMGQQETQYF. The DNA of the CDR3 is TGTGCCAGCAGTTTATGGATGGGACAGCAAGAGACCCAGTACTTC.

The CDR3 DNA sequence: TGTGCCAGCAGCTTATCCCTTAGCGCGACCCAGTACTTC. Encoded protein: CASSLSLSATQYF. This chain joins TRBV7-6 and TRBJ2-5, with D perhaps TRBD2 (5 bases). Germline V CDR1 and CDR2: SGHVS, FNYEAQ. V gave up 2 bases and J gave up 7 bases, with 11 bases separating them. The CDR3 covers 13 residues. The variable domain in full, completed from reference TRBV7-6 and TRBJ2-5, reads GAGVSQSPRYKVTKRGQDVALRCDPISGHVSLYWYRQALGQGPEFLTYFNYEAQQDKSGLPNDRFSAERPEGSISTLTIQRTEQRDSAMYRCASSLSLSATQYFGPGTRLLVL.

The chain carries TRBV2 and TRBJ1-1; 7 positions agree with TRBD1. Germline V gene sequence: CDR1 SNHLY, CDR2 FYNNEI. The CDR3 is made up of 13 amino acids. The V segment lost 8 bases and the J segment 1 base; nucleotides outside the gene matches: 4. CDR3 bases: TGTGCCAGCGAGGGACAGTGGAACACTGAAGCTTTCTTT. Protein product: CASEGQWNTEAFF. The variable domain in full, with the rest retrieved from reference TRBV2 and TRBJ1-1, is EPEVTQTPSHQVTQMGQEVILRCVPISNHLYFYWYRQILGQKVEFLVSFYNNEISEKSEIFDDQFSVERPDGSNFTLKIRSTKLEDSAMYFCASEGQWNTEAFFGQGTRLTVV.

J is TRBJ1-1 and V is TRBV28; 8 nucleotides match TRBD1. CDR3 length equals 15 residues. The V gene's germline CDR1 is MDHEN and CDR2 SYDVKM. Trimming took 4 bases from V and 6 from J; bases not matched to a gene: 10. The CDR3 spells CASSWTGRYSPEAFF. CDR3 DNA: TGTGCCAGCAGTTGGACAGGGAGGTACTCTCCTGAAGCTTTCTTT.

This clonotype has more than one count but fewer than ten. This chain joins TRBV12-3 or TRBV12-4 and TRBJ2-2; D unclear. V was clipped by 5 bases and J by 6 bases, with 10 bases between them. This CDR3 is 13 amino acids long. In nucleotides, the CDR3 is TGTGCCAGCAGTCTGGGAACCTCCGGGGAGCTGTTTTTT. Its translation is CASSLGTSGELFF.

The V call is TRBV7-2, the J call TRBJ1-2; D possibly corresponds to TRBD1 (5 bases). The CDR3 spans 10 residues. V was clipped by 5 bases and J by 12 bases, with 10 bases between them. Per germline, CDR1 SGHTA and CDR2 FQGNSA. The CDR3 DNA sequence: TGTGCCAGCAGCGGGGACCATAACACCTTC. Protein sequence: CASSGDHNTF. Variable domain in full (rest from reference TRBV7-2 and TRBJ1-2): GAGVSQSPSNKVTEKGKDVELRCDPISGHTALYWYRQSLGQGLEFLIYFQGNSAPDKSGLPSDRFSAERTGGSVSTLTIQRTQQEDSAVYLCASSGDHNTFGSGTRLTVV.

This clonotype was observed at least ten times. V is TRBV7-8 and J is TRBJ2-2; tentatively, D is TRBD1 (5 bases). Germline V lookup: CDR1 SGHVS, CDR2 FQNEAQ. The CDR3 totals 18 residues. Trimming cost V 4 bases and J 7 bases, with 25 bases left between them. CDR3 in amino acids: CASSSKWGHPGPLGELFF. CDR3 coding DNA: TGTGCCAGCAGCTCCAAATGGGGCCACCCCGGTCCACTCGGGGAGCTGTTTTTT. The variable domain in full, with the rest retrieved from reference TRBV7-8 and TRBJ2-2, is GAGVSQSPRYKVAKRGQDVALRCDPISGHVSLFWYQQALGQGPEFLTYFQNEAQLDKSGLPSDRFFAERPEGSVSTLKIQRTQQEDSAVYLCASSSKWGHPGPLGELFFGEGSRLTVL.

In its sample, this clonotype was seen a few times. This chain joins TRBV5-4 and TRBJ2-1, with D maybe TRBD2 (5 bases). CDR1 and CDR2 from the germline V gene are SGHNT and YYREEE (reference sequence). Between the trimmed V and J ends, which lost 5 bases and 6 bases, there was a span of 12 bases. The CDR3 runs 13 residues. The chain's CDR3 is CASRPPGSNEQFF. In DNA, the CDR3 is TGTGCCAGCAGGCCTCCGGGAAGCAATGAGCAGTTCTTC.

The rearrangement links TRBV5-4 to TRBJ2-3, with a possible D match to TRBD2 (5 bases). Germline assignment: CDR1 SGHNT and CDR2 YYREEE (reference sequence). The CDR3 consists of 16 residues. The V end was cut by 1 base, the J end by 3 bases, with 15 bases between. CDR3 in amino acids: CASSLSGRRRTDTQYF. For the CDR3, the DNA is TGTGCCAGCAGCTTGTCGGGCAGGAGGAGGACAGATACGCAGTATTTT. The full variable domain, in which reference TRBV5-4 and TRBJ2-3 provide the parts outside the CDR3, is ETGVTQSPTHLIKTRGQQVTLRCSSQSGHNTVSWYQQALGQGPQFIFQYYREEENGRGNFPPRFSGLQFPNYSSELNVNALELDDSALYLCASSLSGRRRTDTQYFGPGTRLTVL.

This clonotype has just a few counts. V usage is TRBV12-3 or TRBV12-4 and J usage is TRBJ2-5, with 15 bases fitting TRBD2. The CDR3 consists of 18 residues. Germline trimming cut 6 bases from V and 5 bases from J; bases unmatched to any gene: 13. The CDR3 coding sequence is TGTGCCAGCAGGCCTACCGGGACTAGCGGGGGGCCTGGGGAGACCCAGTACTTC. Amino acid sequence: CASRPTGTSGGPGETQYF.